These 25 T cell receptor beta chains were all obtained from the same sample, sequenced in a study of OX40 agonist ivuxolimab in advanced cancers. This table comes from immunoSEQ multiplex PCR, and its TCRdb copy is limited to in-frame clones, with some not included. The table includes about 61,000 clones, under 90% detected once. Sequencing used CD4+ or CD8+ T cells sorted from blood, obtained in a trial of the OX40 agonist ivuxolimab. All receptors derive from an adult with an advanced solid tumor such as melanoma, head and neck, liver or kidney cancer.

The sample holds a few counts of this clone. This chain uses TRBV7-8 with TRBJ1-5, with a weak D call TRBD1 (6 bases). CDR3 length: 18 residues. Germline V lookup: CDR1 SGHVS, CDR2 FQNEAQ. The V end was cut by 1 base, the J end by 4 bases, with 20 bases between. The CDR3 loop reads CASSLEDRRLGLNQPQHF. The DNA of the CDR3 is TGTGCCAGCAGCTTAGAGGACAGACGGTTGGGTTTGAATCAGCCCCAGCATTTT.

The genes are TRBV27 and TRBJ2-7; D may be TRBD1 or TRBD2 (5 bases each). The V gene lost 6 bases and the J gene lost 3 bases, with 15 bases spanning the gap. Germline V gene sequence: CDR1 MNHEY, CDR2 SMNVEV (reference sequence). This CDR3 comprises 14 residues. Here the CDR3 reads CASSPLERGYEQYF. As DNA, the CDR3 is TGTGCCAGCAGCCCTCTGGAGAGGGGCTACGAGCAGTACTTC.

V usage is TRBV7-9 and J usage is TRBJ2-3; unclear D gene. V was clipped by 2 bases and J by 0 bases, with 3 bases between them. CDR1 SEHNR and CDR2 FQNEAQ come from the germline V gene (reference sequence). The CDR3 is 13 amino acids. The CDR3, as DNA: TGTGCCAGCAGCTTACTAAGCACAGATACGCAGTATTTT. It is translated as CASSLLSTDTQYF.

This CDR3 reads CASSPGQITDTQYF. The CDR3 DNA reads as TGTGCCAGCAGCCCGGGACAGATCACAGATACGCAGTATTTT. This sequence joins TRBV5-6 and TRBJ2-3, with 7 positions matching TRBD1. The CDR3 sequence is 14 residues long. Germline V gives CDR1 SGHDT, CDR2 YYEEEE. V lost 4 bases, J lost 2 bases, and 4 bases stayed unmatched.

The chain carries TRBV10-3 and TRBJ2-3; D not resolved. Germline-derived CDR1 and CDR2 are ENHRY and SYGVKD. V was cut by 0 bases and J by 6 bases, with 7 bases left in between. The CDR3 loop spans 13 amino acids. The CDR3 region has the DNA TGTGCCATCAGTGAGTCGAAAATGGATACGCAGTATTTT. Its translation is CAISESKMDTQYF.

The chain is built from TRBV5-5 and TRBJ1-2, with TRBD1 as a possible D gene (5 bases). This CDR3 comprises 13 residues. With 0 bases removed from V and 3 bases from J, the gap between germline ends came to 6 bases. CDR1 SGHKS and CDR2 YYEKEE come from the germline V gene (reference sequence). This CDR3 reads CASSLATDYGYTF. The CDR3 nucleotides are TGTGCCAGCAGCTTGGCGACAGACTATGGCTACACCTTC.

The rearrangement links TRBV29-1 to TRBJ2-7; 7 bases align to TRBD1. Per germline, CDR1 SQVTM and CDR2 ANQGSEA. V shed 6 bases and J 1 base; nucleotides not matched to a gene: 0. This CDR3 has 11 residues. Here the CDR3 reads CSVGQSYEQYF. For the CDR3, the DNA is TGCAGCGTGGGACAGTCCTACGAGCAGTACTTC.

The chain recombines TRBV28 with TRBJ2-1; possible D gene TRBD2, 6 bases. This CDR3 has 16 residues. V lost 7 bases and J lost 3, with 19 bases in between. Germline-derived CDR1 and CDR2 are MDHEN and SYDVKM. The CDR3 nucleotides are TGTGCCAGCACCCACCGACTAGTTATCGGCTACAATGAGCAGTTCTTC. Translating it yields CASTHRLVIGYNEQFF.

Of note for this clone: The DNA is left out, because the CDR3 cannot be placed on it with certainty; the CDR3 is given as TCRdb lists it. This rearrangement joins TRBV7-9 to TRBJ2-7; the table's D call of TRBD2 was not tested on the DNA. Germline CDR1 SEHNR, CDR2 FQNEAQ (reference sequence). The CDR3 adds up to 14 amino acids, both ends counted. CDR3 protein: CASSTSGGRSEQYF.

This chain uses TRBV5-8 with TRBJ1-3; no reliable D call. CDR1 and CDR2 (germline): SGHTS, YDEGEE. CDR3 length: 14 amino acids. The V and J ends lost 4 bases and 4 bases respectively, with 12 bases between them. The CDR3, as DNA: TGTGCCAGCAGCCGTGGGGTTACGGGAAACACCATATATTTT. Amino acid sequence: CASSRGVTGNTIYF. Full variable domain (missing parts from reference TRBV5-8 and TRBJ1-3): EAGVTQSPTHLIKTRGQQATLRCSPISGHTSVYWYQQALGLGLQFLLWYDEGEERNRGNFPPRFSGRQFPNYSSELNVNALELEDSALYLCASSRGVTGNTIYFGEGSWLTVV.

This rearrangement joins TRBV28 to TRBJ2-1; 14 bases line up with TRBD2. The CDR3 runs 15 residues. The germline V gene has CDR1 MDHEN and CDR2 SYDVKM. V was clipped by 8 bases and J by 8 bases; unmatched bases: 8. CDR3 in amino acids: CASVGLAGGGDEQFF. CDR3 coding DNA: TGTGCCAGCGTCGGACTAGCGGGAGGAGGGGATGAGCAGTTCTTC. The whole variable domain, remainder taken from reference TRBV28 and TRBJ2-1, is DVKVTQSSRYLVKRTGEKVFLECVQDMDHENMFWYRQDPGLGLRLIYFSYDVKMKEKGDIPEGYSVSREKKERFSLILESASTNQTSMYLCASVGLAGGGDEQFFGPGTRLTVL.

The chain links TRBV7-8 to TRBJ2-3; 9 nucleotides align to TRBD1. The length of the CDR3 is 16 residues. Germline V gene lookup returns CDR1 SGHVS and CDR2 FQNEAQ. V dropped 3 bases and J dropped 6; count of bases not matched to a gene: 10. This CDR3 is CASSFHRDRASDTQYF. CDR3 DNA: TGTGCCAGCAGCTTCCACCGGGACAGGGCCTCGGATACGCAGTATTTT.

This clone has a count of ten or more. This chain uses TRBV9 with TRBJ2-1; TRBD2 aligns across 8 bases. After removal of 0 bases from V and 10 bases from J, the junction contained 9 bases not matched to a gene. The CDR3 contains 15 residues. Germline V gene lookup returns CDR1 SGDLS and CDR2 YYNGEE. The CDR3 region is CASSVGTGGPREQFF. CDR3 nucleotides: TGTGCCAGCAGCGTAGGGACGGGAGGGCCTCGCGAGCAGTTCTTC.

V is TRBV20-1 and J is TRBJ2-3; the D is unclear. The CDR3 length is 11 residues. V was pared by 3 bases and J by 7 bases, with 8 bases between. CDR1 and CDR2 from the germline V gene are DFQATT and SNEGSKA (reference sequence). The CDR3 reads CSASSDYTQYF. In DNA form, the CDR3 reads TGCAGTGCTAGCTCCGACTATACGCAGTATTTT.

The chain joins TRBV2 to TRBJ2-1; the match to TRBD2 covers 8 bases. V trimming: 4 bases; J trimming: 3 bases; junction bases outside the gene matches: 5. This CDR3 comprises 15 residues. Germline assignment: CDR1 SNHLY and CDR2 FYNNEI. The CDR3 coding sequence is TGTGCCAGCAGTGGAAGGGGACTAGTCTACAATGAGCAGTTCTTC. Amino acids: CASSGRGLVYNEQFF.

This chain joins TRBV2 and TRBJ2-1, with 7 bases fitting TRBD1. Per the germline V gene, CDR1 is SNHLY and CDR2 is FYNNEI. The CDR3 runs 13 residues. V was pared by 5 bases and J by 3 bases, with 1 base of the junction left unmatched. The CDR3 region is CASSRDSYNEQFF. The CDR3 bases are TGTGCCAGCAGTCGGGACAGCTACAATGAGCAGTTCTTC.

The V gene is TRBV6-5, the J gene TRBJ2-1; 8 bases map to TRBD2. The CDR3 has 16 amino acids. After removal of 2 bases from V and 7 bases from J, the junction contained 10 bases not matched to a gene. Germline-derived CDR1 and CDR2 are MNHEY and SVGAGI. Here the CDR3 DNA reads TGTGCCAGCAGTTACCTGGGACTAGGATTTGTAAATGAGCAGTTCTTC. It codes for CASSYLGLGFVNEQFF.

This rearrangement joins TRBV7-9 to TRBJ1-2, with D unresolved. Trimming stripped 5 bases from V and 4 bases from J, with 8 bases between. Germline V lookup: CDR1 SEHNR, CDR2 FQNEAQ (reference sequence). The CDR3 runs 12 residues. CDR3 region: CASSPSFYGYTF. The CDR3 coding sequence is TGTGCCAGCAGCCCCTCCTTCTATGGCTACACCTTC.

The chain uses TRBV27 and TRBJ2-7; D is possibly TRBD2 (6 bases). Per the germline V gene, CDR1 is MNHEY and CDR2 is SMNVEV (reference sequence). The V end lost 6 bases, the J end lost 0 bases, and 15 bases lay between the germline ends. The CDR3 runs 15 residues. The CDR3: CASRTTRRDSYEQYF. DNA for the CDR3: TGTGCCAGCAGAACGACTAGGCGGGACTCCTACGAGCAGTACTTC.

This clone was observed once. V and J are TRBV5-1 and TRBJ2-1; D is undetermined. Germline V gene lookup returns CDR1 SGHRS and CDR2 YFSETQ. The germline V and J ends were trimmed by 0 bases and 2 bases, with 12 bases remaining between them. This CDR3 has 16 residues. Here the CDR3 DNA reads TGCGCCAGCAGCTTGGATCCCGGCGTAACCTACAATGAGCAGTTCTTC. Translated, it gives CASSLDPGVTYNEQFF.

The chain carries TRBV15 and TRBJ2-1, with D perhaps given as TRBD1 or TRBD2 (5 bases each). V was trimmed by 0 bases and J by 2 bases, leaving 8 bases between them. Per the germline V gene, CDR1 is LNHNV and CDR2 is YYDKDF (reference sequence). This CDR3 contains 15 residues. The DNA of the CDR3 is TGTGCCACCAGCAGAGAGGGGGAAGCCTACAATGAGCAGTTCTTC. Protein sequence: CATSREGEAYNEQFF.

The chain links TRBV11-2 to TRBJ2-3; no clear D. With 2 bases removed from V and 2 bases from J, the gap between germline ends came to 11 bases. CDR3 size: 15 residues. Germline loops: CDR1 SGHAT, CDR2 FQNNGV. The CDR3 is CASSLHPTYTDTQYF. For the CDR3, the DNA is TGTGCCAGCAGCTTACACCCCACCTACACAGATACGCAGTATTTT.

The chain couples TRBV11-2 to TRBJ2-5; D uncertain. Germline V CDR1 and CDR2: SGHAT, FQNNGV. The V and J ends lost 5 bases and 4 bases respectively, with 11 bases between them. The CDR3 loop spans 13 amino acids. The CDR3 region has the DNA TGTGCCAGCAGCCTCGAAGCGCGAGAGACCCAGTACTTC. This gives the protein CASSLEARETQYF.

The CDR3 DNA reads TGTCCTGGGAGTAAATCACGAGCGAGAAAGACCTATGGCTACACCTTC. It is translated as CPGSKSRARKTYGYTF. The rearrangement joins TRBV22-1 to TRBJ1-2. TRBV22-1 is tagged as a pseudogene. The CDR3 is 16 amino acids.

The chain combines TRBV30 with TRBJ1-1; D not resolved. With 4 bases removed from V and 0 bases from J, the gap between germline ends came to 9 bases. CDR3 length: 13 amino acids. The germline CDR1 and CDR2 sequences are GTSNPN and SVGIG (reference sequence). CDR3 residues: CAWKYSLNTEAFF. The CDR3 nucleotides read TGTGCCTGGAAGTACAGCCTGAACACTGAAGCTTTCTTT.